The 29 T cell receptor beta chains below were found in one sample sequenced in a study of breast tumors, draining lymph nodes, adjacent tissues. TCRdb re-derived calls from the multiplex PCR reads in MiXCR, one entry per CDR3 protein. This table holds around 130,000 distinct CDR3 sequences, 21% found once. Breast cancer patients provided tissue from their axillary draining lymph nodes. The sequenced sample consisted of axillary lymph node tissue. These receptors were obtained from a female donor with breast cancer. Some clones in this sample may be carry-over from other donors' samples.

This clonotype was counted ten times or more. The J gene is TRBJ2-2, the V gene TRBV12-3 or TRBV12-4, with D tentatively TRBD2 (6 bases). The length of the CDR3 is 13 residues. The V end was cut by 8 bases, the J end by 4 bases, with 11 bases between. The CDR3 sequence is CASHGTSTGELFF. CDR3 coding DNA: TGTGCCAGCCACGGGACTTCCACCGGGGAGCTGTTTTTT.

This clonotype has ten or more counts. The CDR3 region is CASSQVLTDTQYF. Written as DNA, the CDR3 is TGCGCCAGCAGCCAAGTTCTCACAGATACGCAGTATTTT. The chain has TRBV4-1 and TRBJ2-3; D is undetermined. CDR1 is MGHRA and CDR2 is YSYEKL in the germline V gene. This CDR3 is built from 13 residues. The V and J ends lost 1 base and 2 bases respectively, with 4 bases between them.

This clonotype has only one observation. This could be a read error, since a much larger clone is one nucleotide away. Since no conserved phenylalanine or tryptophan closes the CDR3, a read error is the likely cause. The chain joins TRBV28 to TRBJ1-6; 11 nucleotides line up with TRBD1. Germline trimming cut 6 bases from V and 10 bases from J; bases unmatched to any gene: 5. Germline V lookup: CDR1 MDHEN, CDR2 SYDVKM. CDR3 length equals 14 residues. DNA for the CDR3: TGTGCCAGCAGCGGGGACAGGGGGTGGTCACCCCTCCACTGT. Its translation: CASSGDRGWSPLHC.

This clonotype was seen ten or more times. V gene TRBV20-1 combines with J gene TRBJ2-1; a possible D gene is TRBD2 (6 bases). The CDR3 extends over 15 amino acids. V was cut by 6 bases and J by 5 bases, with 20 bases left in between. Germline V gives CDR1 DFQATT, CDR2 SNEGSKA (reference sequence). The CDR3, as DNA: TGCAGTGCCCTCCTGGAACTAGCCAATCACAATGAGCAGTTCTTC. Translation gives CSALLELANHNEQFF.

Ten or more counts support this clonotype. This chain uses TRBV5-1 with TRBJ2-7; D possibly matches TRBD1 or TRBD2 (6 bases each). The CDR3 totals 15 residues. The V gene lost 0 bases and the J gene lost 4 bases, with 14 bases spanning the gap. Per germline, CDR1 SGHRS and CDR2 YFSETQ. CDR3 residues: CASSLARGEVYEQYF. The CDR3 nucleotides read TGCGCCAGCAGCTTGGCGAGGGGGGAGGTATACGAGCAGTACTTC.

At least ten counts were recorded for this clonotype. The V call is TRBV5-1, the J call TRBJ2-2; TRBD1 matches 7 bases. Germline V gene lookup returns CDR1 SGHRS and CDR2 YFSETQ. Trimming removed 5 bases from V and 5 bases from J; junction bases left unmatched: 12. The CDR3 has 16 residues. The chain's CDR3 is CASRSETGLGTGELFF. For the CDR3, the DNA is TGCGCCAGCAGATCCGAGACAGGGTTGGGAACCGGGGAGCTGTTTTTT.

This clonotype was detected ten times or more. The chain employs TRBV5-8 and TRBJ2-3; D is undetermined. Trimming cost V 0 bases and J 3 bases, with 11 bases left between them. CDR3 length: 15 amino acids. The V gene's germline CDR1 is SGHTS and CDR2 YDEGEE. CDR3 nucleotide sequence: TGTGCCAGCAGCTTGGGGGTAGTCCCAACAGATACGCAGTATTTT. It translates to CASSLGVVPTDTQYF.

As to this clonotype: One end of the junction does not line up with germline, which may come from a read error. This chain connects TRBV20-1 to TRBJ2-1, with a weak D call TRBD2 (5 bases). The germline V gene encodes CDR1 DFQATT and CDR2 SNEGSKA (reference sequence). The CDR3 spans 16 residues. CDR3 nucleotide sequence: TGCAGTGCTAGAGGTACGGGGAAGGTAGGGTACACTGAGCAGTTCTTC. It codes for CSARGTGKVGYTEQFF.

The chain uses TRBV25-1 and TRBJ2-5, with D perhaps matching TRBD2 (5 bases). The CDR3 is 14 residues long. In germline, CDR1 is MGHDK, CDR2 SYGVNS. The V end was cut by 2 bases, the J end by 7 bases, with 14 bases between. The CDR3 nucleotides read TGTGCCAGCAGTGAACCGCTTAAGGGAGCGACCCAGTACTTC. Its protein product is CASSEPLKGATQYF.

In regard to this clonotype: A much larger clone lies a single base off, so this may be a read error. The V and J genes are TRBV19 and TRBJ2-7, with 7 bases lining up with TRBD1. The germline gives CDR1 LNHDA, CDR2 SQIVND (reference sequence). The CDR3 is 14 residues long. CDR3 in DNA: TGTGCCAGCTCACCGACAGGGTACACTTACGAGCAGCACTTC. Translating gives CASSPTGYTYEQHF.

This clonotype was counted many times. The chain recombines TRBV20-1 with TRBJ2-3; a possible D gene is TRBD2 (6 bases). Trimming shortened V by 6 bases and J by 5 bases, and 24 bases separated the two germline ends. Germline lookup yields CDR1 DFQATT and CDR2 SNEGSKA (reference sequence). The CDR3 has 16 residues. In DNA form, the CDR3 reads TGCAGTGCCTTACTCCAGGAGGGCTGGGAGAAAGATACGCAGTATTTT. It encodes CSALLQEGWEKDTQYF.

This clonotype was picked up many times. This chain joins TRBV2 and TRBJ2-1, with 9 bases fitting TRBD2. This CDR3 region has 15 residues. Germline-derived CDR1 and CDR2 are SNHLY and FYNNEI. The V gene end was trimmed by 6 bases and the J gene end by 3 bases; junction bases not matched to a gene: 6. CDR3 DNA: TGTGCCAGCAGCTTAGGACTAGCGCGCTACAATGAGCAGTTCTTC. Translating it yields CASSLGLARYNEQFF.

The chain employs TRBV14 and TRBJ1-3, with D unresolved. Deletions cut 4 bases from V and 2 bases from J, with 9 bases between. The CDR3 spans 14 residues. CDR1 is SGHDN and CDR2 is FVKESK in the germline V gene. CDR3 residues: CASSPDLAGNTIYF. The CDR3, as DNA: TGTGCCAGCAGCCCCGACTTGGCTGGAAACACCATATATTTT.

This clonotype was recorded many times. This sequence joins TRBV2 and TRBJ2-7; D unclear. The CDR3 runs to 13 residues. Trimming cost V 10 bases and J 0 bases, with 13 bases left between them. The V gene's germline CDR1 is SNHLY and CDR2 FYNNEI. CDR3: CANGWLGSYEQYF. CDR3 bases: TGTGCCAACGGCTGGCTAGGCTCCTACGAGCAGTACTTC.

This clonotype has a count of ten or more. This chain uses TRBV19 with TRBJ2-1; D is ambiguous. Trimming took 5 bases from V and 10 from J, leaving 15 bases between them. Germline V gene data show CDR1 as LNHDA and CDR2 as SQIVND (reference sequence). This CDR3 is 13 amino acids long. CDR3 DNA: TGTGCCAGTAGTCTAGTGACCGCCCGAGAGCAGTTCTTC. Its protein product is CASSLVTAREQFF.

This clonotype occurred many times. This chain uses TRBV7-9 with TRBJ2-7; perhaps D is TRBD1 or TRBD2 (5 bases each). V lost 6 bases to trimming and J lost 3 bases, with 18 bases between them. The CDR3 consists of 15 residues. Germline V lookup: CDR1 SEHNR, CDR2 FQNEAQ (reference sequence). The DNA of the CDR3 is TGTGCCAGCAGTCCCGGACTGGGACCATACTACGAGCAGTACTTC. Protein: CASSPGLGPYYEQYF.

At least ten counts were recorded for this clonotype. This chain links TRBV5-1 with TRBJ2-5; TRBD2 matches at 7 bases. V was pared by 0 bases and J by 4 bases, with 0 bases of the junction left unmatched. The germline gives CDR1 SGHRS, CDR2 YFSETQ. This CDR3 comprises 13 residues. CDR3 DNA: TGCGCCAGCAGCTTGGCGGGGGGAGAGACCCAGTACTTC. Protein sequence: CASSLAGGETQYF.

This clonotype was counted many times. V and J are TRBV20-1 and TRBJ1-5; D not resolved. Trimming took off 3 bases at V and 3 bases at J, with 12 bases between the two ends. The CDR3 consists of 14 residues. Germline V gene data show CDR1 as DFQATT and CDR2 as SNEGSKA (reference sequence). The CDR3 nucleotides are TGCAGTGCTAGGATGGGCCAGCTCAATCAGCCCCAGCATTTT. Its protein product is CSARMGQLNQPQHF.

This clonotype turned up a few times. V usage is TRBV5-4 and J usage is TRBJ1-2; unclear D gene. The germline V gene has CDR1 SGHNT and CDR2 YYREEE (reference sequence). This CDR3 contains 16 residues. V was shortened by 4 bases and J by 5 bases, with 21 bases between the two germline ends. The CDR3 DNA reads as TGTGCCAGCAGCAGCCCCGTGATGGGATACACGTATGGCTACACCTTC. Its translation: CASSSPVMGYTYGYTF.

This clonotype was observed many times. The chain uses TRBV20-1 and TRBJ1-6; TRBD1 is a possible D gene (5 bases). The CDR3 spans 12 residues. Trimming pared 3 bases from V and 9 bases from J, leaving 9 bases between. Germline V gene data show CDR1 as DFQATT and CDR2 as SNEGSKA (reference sequence). CDR3 sequence reads: CSARGELSPLHF. CDR3 DNA sequence: TGCAGTGCTAGGGGGGAGCTTTCACCCCTCCACTTT.

There are many counts of this clonotype. The chain joins TRBV6-1 to TRBJ2-7; D remains unclear. The CDR3 is made up of 15 amino acids. Germline V CDR1 and CDR2: MNHNS, SASEGT. V was pared by 3 bases and J by 6 bases, with 18 bases between. The DNA for the CDR3 is TGTGCCAGCAGTGAGTCGTGGACGGACCTCTCCGAGCAGTACTTC. Protein: CASSESWTDLSEQYF.

Many counts were recorded for this clonotype. The chain uses TRBV7-9 and TRBJ1-5; D gene uncertain. V was clipped by 1 base and J by 5 bases, with 6 bases between them. The CDR3 totals 13 residues. Per the germline V gene, CDR1 is SEHNR and CDR2 is FQNEAQ (reference sequence). The CDR3 region is CASSLGLYQPQHF. The CDR3 bases are TGTGCCAGCAGCTTAGGTTTATATCAGCCCCAGCATTTT.

This clonotype was seen at least ten times. V usage is TRBV11-3 and J usage is TRBJ2-7, with TRBD2 matching 13 bases. CDR3 length equals 16 residues. The V gene end was trimmed by 5 bases and the J gene end by 5 bases; junction bases not matched to a gene: 9. Germline CDR1 and CDR2: SGHNT and YENEEA. This chain's CDR3 is CASSTSGTSGNNEQYF. CDR3 nucleotides: TGTGCCAGCAGCACCTCCGGGACTAGCGGGAATAACGAGCAGTACTTC.

This clonotype was seen ten or more times. The chain has TRBV2 and TRBJ2-2; 7 nucleotides line up with TRBD1. Germline values: CDR1 SNHLY, CDR2 FYNNEI. The CDR3 runs to 13 residues. The J segment lost 1 base and the V segment lost 9 bases, leaving 2 bases of the junction unmatched. In DNA, the CDR3 is TGTGCCAGTGGACAGGAGAACACCGGGGAGCTGTTTTTT. Residues: CASGQENTGELFF.

As concerns this clonotype: A clone one base away is much larger, so this may be a read error. The gene calls are TRBV10-3 and TRBJ1-2; 8 bases are a match to TRBD1. J gave up 10 bases and V 5 bases, and 9 bases lay outside the gene matches. The CDR3 runs to 13 residues. Germline-derived CDR1 and CDR2 are ENHRY and SYGVKD. CDR3 region: CAISPGTGRDYTF. Here the CDR3 DNA reads TGTGCCATCAGTCCCGGGACAGGACGTGACTACACCTTC.

Notes on this clonotype: A much larger clone differs by one base, so this may be a read error. The chain combines TRBV24-1 with TRBJ1-2; D remains ambiguous. The V gene's germline CDR1 is KGHDR and CDR2 SFDVKD. The CDR3 runs 12 residues. CDR3 DNA sequence: TGTGCCACCTGTGATTTAGCGGACGGCTACACCTTC. It yields the protein CATCDLADGYTF.

This clonotype was seen repeatedly, ten times or more. V and J are TRBV24-1 and TRBJ1-2; 9 bases match TRBD1. Looked up from germline, CDR1 is KGHDR and CDR2 is SFDVKD. The CDR3 runs 16 residues. V lost 4 bases and J lost 5; bases outside the gene matches: 10. CDR3 sequence reads: CATSEGTGRLSYGYTF. CDR3 in DNA: TGTGCCACCAGTGAAGGGACAGGGAGGCTCAGTTATGGCTACACCTTC.

About this clonotype: At one end, the junction sequence differs from germline, possibly due to a read error. V and J are TRBV5-1 and TRBJ2-2; 7 bases fit TRBD1. Germline CDR1 SGHRS, CDR2 YFSETQ. This CDR3 has 15 residues. The CDR3 region has the DNA TGCGCCAGCAGCCCGGACAGGAGAAACACCAGGGAGCTGTTTTTT. As protein: CASSPDRRNTRELFF.

J is TRBJ1-1 and V is TRBV12-3 or TRBV12-4, with D perhaps matching TRBD1 (5 bases). V dropped 6 bases and J dropped 6 bases, with 14 bases sitting between them. The CDR3 runs to 13 residues. CDR3 nucleotide sequence: TGTGCCAGCAGCCAACGACAGAGGGCTGAAGCTTTCTTT. Residues: CASSQRQRAEAFF.